The source of this TCR beta chain is a study of T cell repertoires in cytomegalovirus infection (dated by TCRdb to about 2019). Looking at the study overall: Peptide stimulations targeted recently identified HLA-C-restricted CMV epitopes, whose presentation resists viral immunomodulation, together with well-studied HLA-B-restricted epitopes. Donor HLA type was relevant to the analysis, as public TCR beta signatures indicated carriage of CMV infection together with the matching HLA type.

The full study reports these points: Cumulative frequency of public TCR beta family members discriminated carriers of CMV infection plus the relevant HLA type in this cohort and an independent approximately 350-donor cohort. In the ex vivo response, HLA-C-restricted CMV-specific TCR beta clonotypes were dominant, and in two of eight donors the single most frequent clonotype came from this HLA-C-restricted group.

The CDR3 measures 14 amino acids from cysteine to phenylalanine. The read is trimmed to its CDR3 DNA, 42 bases read in frame from base 1. Trimming leaves V shorter by 8 bases and J shorter by 4 bases, with the junction holding 7 bases beyond the gene matches. CDR1 and CDR2, looked up from the germline V gene (reference sequence), are MNHEY and SMNVEV. The run used an Illumina HiSeq 1500. The public sequencing data were trimmed at Q25 with fastp and processed into clonotypes with MiXCR by TCRdb, which kept only in-frame beta chains. Each CDR3 protein gets just one entry, which takes the most common genes and DNA from the rows behind it. For this sample there are 62,000 or so distinct CDR3 sequences; around 20% appear just once. The top ten clonotypes cover 73% of the sample. What this sample's treatment or condition label stands for: in vitro stimulation with specific CMV peptide epitopes to enrich CMV-specific T cells.

With regard to this clonotype: The antigen it recognizes is unknown. No much larger clone exists at a distance of one base, and base qualities are not known.

The chain couples TRBV27 to TRBJ2-1, with 8 junctional bases fitting TRBD1. This sequence originates from a human donor in good health (CMV status not recorded). Some clones in this sample may be carry-over from other donors' samples. Source: CD8+ T cells from cultured PBMCs, taken from culture after CMV antigen stimulation. The CDR3 region: CASGWTGQYNEQFF. The sequence in DNA is TGTGCCAGCGGTTGGACAGGGCAGTACAATGAGCAGTTCTTC.